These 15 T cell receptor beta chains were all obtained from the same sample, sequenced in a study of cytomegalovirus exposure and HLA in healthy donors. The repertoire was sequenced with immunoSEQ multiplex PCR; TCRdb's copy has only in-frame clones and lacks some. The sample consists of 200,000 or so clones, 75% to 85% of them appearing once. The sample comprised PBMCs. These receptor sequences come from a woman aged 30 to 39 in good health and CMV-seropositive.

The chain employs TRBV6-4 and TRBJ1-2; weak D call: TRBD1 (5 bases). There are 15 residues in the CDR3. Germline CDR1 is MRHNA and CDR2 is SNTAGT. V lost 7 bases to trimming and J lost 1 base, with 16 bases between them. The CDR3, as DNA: TGTGCCAGCACCCCCCGAGACAGCGATAACTATGGCTACACCTTC. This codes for CASTPRDSDNYGYTF.

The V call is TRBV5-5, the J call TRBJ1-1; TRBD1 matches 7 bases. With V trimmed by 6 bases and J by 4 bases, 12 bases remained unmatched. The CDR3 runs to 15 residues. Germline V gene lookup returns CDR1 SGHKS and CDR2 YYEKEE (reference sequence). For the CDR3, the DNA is TGTGCCAGCACCTCGAACAGGGGATGGGGCACTGAAGCTTTCTTT. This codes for CASTSNRGWGTEAFF.

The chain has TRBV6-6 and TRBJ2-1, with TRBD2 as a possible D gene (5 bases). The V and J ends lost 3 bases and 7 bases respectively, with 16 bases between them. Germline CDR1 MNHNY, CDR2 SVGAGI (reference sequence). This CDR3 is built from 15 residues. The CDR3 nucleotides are TGTGCCAGCAGTTATGGGCCAAATTCGGGGAATGAGCAGTTCTTC. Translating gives CASSYGPNSGNEQFF.

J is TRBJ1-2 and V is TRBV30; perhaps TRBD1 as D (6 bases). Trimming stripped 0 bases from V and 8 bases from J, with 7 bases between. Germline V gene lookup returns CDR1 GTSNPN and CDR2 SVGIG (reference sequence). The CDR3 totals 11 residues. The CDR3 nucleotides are TGTGCCTGGAGTGTGGGGGCGGGCTACACCTTC. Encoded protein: CAWSVGAGYTF.

The chain's CDR3 is CASSQHRDSSYEQYF. For the CDR3, the DNA is TGTGCCAGCAGCCAACACCGGGACTCGTCCTACGAGCAGTACTTC. The chain carries TRBV14 and TRBJ2-7, with D possibly being TRBD2 (6 bases). This CDR3 is 15 amino acids long. Trimming removed 2 bases from V and 1 base from J, with 12 bases in between. The germline V gene encodes CDR1 SGHDN and CDR2 FVKESK.

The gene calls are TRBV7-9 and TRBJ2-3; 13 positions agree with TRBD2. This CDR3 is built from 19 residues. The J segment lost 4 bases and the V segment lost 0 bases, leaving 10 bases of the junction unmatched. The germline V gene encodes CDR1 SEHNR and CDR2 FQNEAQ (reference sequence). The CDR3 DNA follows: TGTGCCAGCAGCTTAGCCCCCGGGACTAGCGGGGCAGCGGCAGATACGCAGTATTTT. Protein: CASSLAPGTSGAAADTQYF.

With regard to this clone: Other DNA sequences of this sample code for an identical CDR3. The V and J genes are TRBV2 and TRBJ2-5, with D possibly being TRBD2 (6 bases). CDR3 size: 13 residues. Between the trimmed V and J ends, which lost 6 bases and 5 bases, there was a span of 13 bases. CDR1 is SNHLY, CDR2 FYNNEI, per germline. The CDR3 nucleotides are TGTGCCAGCAGCCGACTAGTGGGTGAGACCCAGTACTTC. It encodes CASSRLVGETQYF. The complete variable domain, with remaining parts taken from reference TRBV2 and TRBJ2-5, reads EPEVTQTPSHQVTQMGQEVILRCVPISNHLYFYWYRQILGQKVEFLVSFYNNEISEKSEIFDDQFSVERPDGSNFTLKIRSTKLEDSAMYFCASSRLVGETQYFGPGTRLLVL.

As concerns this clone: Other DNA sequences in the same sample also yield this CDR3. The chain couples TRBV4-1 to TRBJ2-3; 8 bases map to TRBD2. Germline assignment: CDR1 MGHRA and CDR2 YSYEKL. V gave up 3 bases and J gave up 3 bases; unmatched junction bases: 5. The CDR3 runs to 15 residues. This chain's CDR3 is CASSQREVGTDTQYF. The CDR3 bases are TGCGCCAGCAGCCAGCGGGAGGTGGGGACAGATACGCAGTATTTT.

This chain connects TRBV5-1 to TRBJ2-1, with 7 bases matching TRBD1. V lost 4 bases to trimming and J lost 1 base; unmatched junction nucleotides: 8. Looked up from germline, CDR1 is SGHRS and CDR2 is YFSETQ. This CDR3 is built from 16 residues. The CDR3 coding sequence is TGCGCCAGCAGCCGGAATGGACAGGCGTCCTACAATGAGCAGTTCTTC. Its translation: CASSRNGQASYNEQFF.

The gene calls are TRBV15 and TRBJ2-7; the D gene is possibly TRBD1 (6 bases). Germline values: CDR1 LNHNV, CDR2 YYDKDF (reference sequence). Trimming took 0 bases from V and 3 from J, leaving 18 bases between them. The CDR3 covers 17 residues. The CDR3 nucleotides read TGTGCCACCAGCAGAGATTACGTTTACAGGGTCGGCTACGAGCAGTACTTC. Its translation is CATSRDYVYRVGYEQYF.

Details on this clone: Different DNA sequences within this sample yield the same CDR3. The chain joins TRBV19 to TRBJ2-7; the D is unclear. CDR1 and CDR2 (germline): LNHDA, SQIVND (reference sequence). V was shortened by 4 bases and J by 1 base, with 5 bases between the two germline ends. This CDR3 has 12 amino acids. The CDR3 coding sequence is TGTGCCAGTAGTACAGGATCCTACGAGCAGTACTTC. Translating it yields CASSTGSYEQYF.

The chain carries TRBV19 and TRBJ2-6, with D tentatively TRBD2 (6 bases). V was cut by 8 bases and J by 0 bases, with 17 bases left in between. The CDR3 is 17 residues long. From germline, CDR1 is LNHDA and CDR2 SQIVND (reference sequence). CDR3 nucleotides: TGTGCCAGTCAGGAGGGCGCGGGAACCTCTGGGGCCAACGTCCTGACTTTC. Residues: CASQEGAGTSGANVLTF.

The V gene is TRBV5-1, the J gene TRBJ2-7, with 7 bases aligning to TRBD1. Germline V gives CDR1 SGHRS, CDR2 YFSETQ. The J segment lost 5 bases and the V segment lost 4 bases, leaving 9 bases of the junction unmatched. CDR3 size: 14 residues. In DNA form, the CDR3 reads TGCGCCAGCAGCCCCCAGGCAGGGGGAAACGAGCAGTACTTC. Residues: CASSPQAGGNEQYF.

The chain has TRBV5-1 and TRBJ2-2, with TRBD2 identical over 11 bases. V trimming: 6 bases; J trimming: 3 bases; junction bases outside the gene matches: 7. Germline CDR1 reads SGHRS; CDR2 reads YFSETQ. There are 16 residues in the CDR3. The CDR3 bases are TGCGCCAGCAAGGCACTAGCGGGAGTCGACACCGGGGAGCTGTTTTTT. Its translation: CASKALAGVDTGELFF.

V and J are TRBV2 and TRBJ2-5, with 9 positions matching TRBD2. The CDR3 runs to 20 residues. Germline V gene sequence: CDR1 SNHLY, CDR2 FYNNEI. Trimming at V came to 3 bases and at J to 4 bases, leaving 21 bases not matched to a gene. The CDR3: CASSDSLGGTSGRMSETQYF. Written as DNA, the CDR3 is TGTGCCAGCAGTGATTCTCTAGGGGGCACCAGCGGGAGGATGTCAGAGACCCAGTACTTC.